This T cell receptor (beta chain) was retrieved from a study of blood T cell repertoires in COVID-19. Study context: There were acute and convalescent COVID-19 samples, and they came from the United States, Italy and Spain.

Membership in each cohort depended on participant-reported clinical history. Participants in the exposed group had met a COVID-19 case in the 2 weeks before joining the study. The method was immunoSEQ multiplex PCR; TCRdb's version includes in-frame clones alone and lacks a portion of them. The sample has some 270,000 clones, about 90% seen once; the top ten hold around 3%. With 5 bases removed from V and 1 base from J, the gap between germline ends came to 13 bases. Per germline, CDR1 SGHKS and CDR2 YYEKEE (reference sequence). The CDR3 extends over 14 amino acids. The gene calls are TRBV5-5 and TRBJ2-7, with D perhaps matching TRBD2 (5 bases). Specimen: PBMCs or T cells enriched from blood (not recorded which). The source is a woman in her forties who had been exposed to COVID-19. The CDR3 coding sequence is TGTGCCAGCAGTCATACTCGGGAATCCTACGAGCAGTACTTC. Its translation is CASSHTRESYEQYF.